This T cell receptor (beta chain) was captured in a study of response to subunit inactivated influenza vaccine. The CDR3 extends over 15 amino acids. Deletions cut 3 bases from V and 8 bases from J, with 14 bases between. Germline V gene lookup returns CDR1 KGHSH and CDR2 LQKENI. One entry per CDR3 protein, called by TCRdb with MiXCR from the RT-PCR reads. The table includes 590,000 or so distinct CDR3 sequences, around 15% detected once. A few counts support this clonotype. The source material was PBMCs from blood, sampled around 15 days before vaccination. The clonotype originates from a man aged 50 to 60 who received an inactivated influenza vaccine. The chain links TRBV18 to TRBJ1-6; D is unclear. This CDR3 reads CASSPTGPGDSPLHF. The CDR3, as DNA: TGTGCCAGCTCACCCACTGGGCCCGGGGATTCACCCCTCCACTTT.